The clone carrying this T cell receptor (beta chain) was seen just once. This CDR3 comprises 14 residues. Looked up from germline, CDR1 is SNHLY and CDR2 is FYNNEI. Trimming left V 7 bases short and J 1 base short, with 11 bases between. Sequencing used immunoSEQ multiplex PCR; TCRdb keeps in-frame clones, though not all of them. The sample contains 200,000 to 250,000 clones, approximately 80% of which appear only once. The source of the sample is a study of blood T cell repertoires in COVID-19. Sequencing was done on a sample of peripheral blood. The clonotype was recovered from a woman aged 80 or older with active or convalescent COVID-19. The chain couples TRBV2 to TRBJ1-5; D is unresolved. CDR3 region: CASTQESSNQPQHF. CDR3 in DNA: TGTGCCAGCACCCAAGAGAGCAGCAATCAGCCCCAGCATTTT.